This T cell receptor beta chain was retrieved from a study of blood T cell repertoires in COVID-19. Across the study: Samples taken during acute and convalescent COVID-19 were collected in the United States, Italy and Spain. T cells, B-cell-depleted T cells, or PBMCs supplied cDNA or gDNA.

The V end lost 5 bases, the J end lost 9 bases, and 17 bases lay between the germline ends. Germline CDR1 reads KGHSH; CDR2 reads LQKENI. The length of the CDR3 is 14 residues. Study processing details: Amplified reference gene primers provided the basis for estimating nucleated cell counts. Repertoires were generated with immunoSEQ multiplex PCR, while TCRdb's copy carries only in-frame clones and drops some. That table supplies the V and J calls and clone size; D and trimming were determined from the DNA. The table has around 150,000 clones, over 65% seen once. Source material: peripheral blood. The TCR comes from a man in his sixties or seventies with acute or convalescent COVID-19. The chain couples TRBV18 to TRBJ1-5; D is undetermined. In nucleotides, the CDR3 is TGTGCCAGCTCAGTGGGAGCCGGCCTGCTGCCCCAGCATTTT. Translating it yields CASSVGAGLLPQHF.